The next 28 T cell receptor beta chains were all read from a single sample in a study of cytomegalovirus exposure and HLA in healthy donors. The PCR was carried out with 60 Vbeta primers and 13 Jbeta primers. Using immunoSEQ multiplex PCR, the repertoire was profiled, and TCRdb retains in-frame clones only, with some absent. The repertoire holds 200,000 to 250,000 clones, with more than 60% as singletons. The sample comprised PBMCs. Receptors originate from a man aged 50 to 59 in good health and CMV-seronegative.

The chain employs TRBV19 and TRBJ2-7; 8 nucleotides match TRBD2. The CDR3 is made up of 16 amino acids. Germline CDR1 reads LNHDA; CDR2 reads SQIVND (reference sequence). Unmatched junction bases numbered 10, after V lost 3 bases and J lost 3 bases. The CDR3 sequence: CASSIRPGLGVYEQYF. The CDR3 nucleotides read TGTGCCAGTAGTATTCGGCCGGGACTAGGTGTCTACGAGCAGTACTTC. Full variable domain (outside the CDR3, taken from reference TRBV19 and TRBJ2-7): DGGITQSPKYLFRKEGQNVTLSCEQNLNHDAMYWYRQDPGQGLRLIYYSQIVNDFQKGDIAEGYSVSREKKESFPLTVTSAQKNPTAFYLCASSIRPGLGVYEQYFGPGTRLTVT.

The chain uses TRBV10-3 and TRBJ2-7; 10 nucleotides agree with TRBD1. Looked up from germline, CDR1 is ENHRY and CDR2 is SYGVKD. The J segment lost 5 bases and the V segment lost 10 bases, leaving 11 bases of the junction unmatched. The CDR3 has 14 amino acids. This CDR3 reads CATRGGQGTHEQYF. In nucleotides, the CDR3 is TGTGCCACCCGGGGGGGACAGGGGACCCACGAGCAGTACTTC.

The CDR3 nucleotides read TGTGCCAGCAGCGTACCGGGAACGAATGAAAAACTGTTTTTT. Its translation is CASSVPGTNEKLFF. V gene TRBV9 combines with J gene TRBJ1-4; D remains ambiguous. CDR3 size: 14 residues. Between the trimmed V and J ends, which lost 1 base and 5 bases, there was a span of 9 bases. CDR1 is SGDLS, CDR2 YYNGEE, per germline.

This sequence joins TRBV30 and TRBJ1-4; D ambiguous. Trimming cost V 0 bases and J 8 bases, with 13 bases left between them. The CDR3 is 14 amino acids. Germline assignment: CDR1 GTSNPN and CDR2 SVGIG (reference sequence). The DNA of the CDR3 is TGTGCCTGGAGTGTGGGAGAGAAGATAGAAAAACTGTTTTTT. Amino acids: CAWSVGEKIEKLFF. Variable domain in full (rest from reference TRBV30 and TRBJ1-4): SQTIHQWPATLVQPVGSPLSLECTVEGTSNPNLYWYRQAAGRGLQLLFYSVGIGQISSEVPQNLSASRPQDRQFILSSKKLLLSDSGFYLCAWSVGEKIEKLFFGSGTQLSVL.

The chain uses TRBV6-6 and TRBJ2-7, with TRBD1 matching 7 bases. Looked up from germline, CDR1 is MNHNY and CDR2 is SVGAGI (reference sequence). The V gene end was trimmed by 6 bases and the J gene end by 3 bases; junction bases not matched to a gene: 11. CDR3 length equals 15 residues. CDR3 DNA sequence: TGTGCCAGCAGCCCCGGACAGGTGGGGTTCTACGAGCAGTACTTC. Translated, it gives CASSPGQVGFYEQYF.

This chain joins TRBV5-1 and TRBJ2-7; 8 positions match TRBD2. In germline, CDR1 is SGHRS, CDR2 YFSETQ. This CDR3 has 16 amino acids. The trim removed 3 bases at V and 0 bases at J, leaving 8 bases unmatched. Here the CDR3 DNA reads TGCGCCAGCAGCTCGGGAGGGACACAGAGCTCCTACGAGCAGTACTTC. Translating it yields CASSSGGTQSSYEQYF.

The chain uses TRBV28 and TRBJ1-1; no clear D gene. Trimming took off 1 base at V and 1 base at J, with 7 bases between the two ends. CDR1 is MDHEN and CDR2 is SYDVKM in the germline V gene. CDR3 length: 14 amino acids. The CDR3 loop is CASSLSDSNTEAFF. The CDR3 DNA reads TGTGCCAGCAGTTTATCAGACTCGAACACTGAAGCTTTCTTT.

The chain uses TRBV14 and TRBJ1-4; 7 bases are shared with TRBD1. Germline V gene lookup returns CDR1 SGHDN and CDR2 FVKESK. The length of the CDR3 is 15 residues. With V trimmed by 0 bases and J by 10 bases, 8 bases remained unmatched. CDR3 DNA sequence: TGTGCCAGCAGCCAAGAACTGGGGACAGCTGGAAAACTGTTTTTT. This encodes CASSQELGTAGKLFF.

The chain recombines TRBV7-2 with TRBJ2-4; possible D gene TRBD1, 5 bases. Trimming cost V 1 base and J 2 bases, with 9 bases left between them. The CDR3 loop spans 15 amino acids. Germline assignment: CDR1 SGHTA and CDR2 FQGNSA. The CDR3 loop reads CASSLGAGTKNIQYF. CDR3 DNA sequence: TGTGCCAGCAGCTTAGGGGCAGGGACCAAAAACATTCAGTACTTC.

The rearrangement links TRBV19 to TRBJ1-1, with 10 positions matching TRBD1. The CDR3 length is 14 residues. Germline CDR1 is LNHDA and CDR2 is SQIVND (reference sequence). The junction had 9 bases not matched to a gene; V was cut back by 6 bases and J by 8 bases. This CDR3 reads CASSPDRGDGEAFF. The CDR3 region has the DNA TGTGCCAGTAGCCCGGACAGGGGGGATGGGGAAGCTTTCTTT.

The rearrangement links TRBV5-6 to TRBJ1-1; 8 nucleotides line up with TRBD1. Trimming removed 4 bases from V and 6 bases from J; junction bases left unmatched: 2. The CDR3 sequence is 12 residues long. The germline gives CDR1 SGHDT, CDR2 YYEEEE. The CDR3 loop reads CASSHRGSEAFF. CDR3 bases: TGTGCCAGCAGCCACAGGGGGTCTGAAGCTTTCTTT. The complete variable domain, with remaining parts taken from reference TRBV5-6 and TRBJ1-1, reads DAGVTQSPTHLIKTRGQQVTLRCSPKSGHDTVSWYQQALGQGPQFIFQYYEEEERQRGNFPDRFSGHQFPNYSSELNVNALLLGDSALYLCASSHRGSEAFFGQGTRLTVV.

V is TRBV5-1 and J is TRBJ1-3, with 7 bases that match TRBD1. Trimming took 2 bases from V and 10 from J; bases not matched to a gene: 3. There are 12 residues in the CDR3. CDR1 is SGHRS, CDR2 YFSETQ, per germline. In nucleotides, the CDR3 is TGCGCCAGCAGCTTTGGACAGGTAACCATATATTTT. It yields the protein CASSFGQVTIYF.

V gene TRBV13 combines with J gene TRBJ1-3, with TRBD1 matching 12 bases. Germline CDR1 reads PRHDT; CDR2 reads FYEKMQ (reference sequence). The V gene end was trimmed by 3 bases and the J gene end by 4 bases; junction bases not matched to a gene: 4. The CDR3 runs to 16 residues. CDR3 DNA: TGTGCCAGCAGCTTGGGACAGGGGGCGCCCGGAAACACCATATATTTT. Its protein is CASSLGQGAPGNTIYF.

A word on this clone: Different DNA sequences within this sample yield the same CDR3. The genes are TRBV9 and TRBJ2-7; a possible D gene is TRBD2 (6 bases). There are 14 residues in the CDR3. Trimming removed 0 bases from V and 2 bases from J, with 9 bases in between. Germline V gives CDR1 SGDLS, CDR2 YYNGEE. CDR3 in amino acids: CASSVGGGPYEQYF. CDR3 DNA sequence: TGTGCCAGCAGCGTAGGAGGAGGGCCCTACGAGCAGTACTTC.

This clone came up a few times. This chain uses TRBV10-1 with TRBJ2-7; 7 bases are shared with TRBD1. The CDR3 contains 13 residues. Trimming cost V 4 bases and J 2 bases; bases outside gene matches: 2. The V gene's germline CDR1 is WNHNN and CDR2 SYGVQD (reference sequence). The DNA for the CDR3 is TGCGCCAGCAGTGTGACAGGGACCTACGAGCAGTACTTC. Its protein product is CASSVTGTYEQYF.

The J gene is TRBJ1-1, the V gene TRBV6-1; D is undetermined. V dropped 4 bases and J dropped 6 bases, with 18 bases sitting between them. Germline V lookup: CDR1 MNHNS, CDR2 SASEGT. The CDR3 is 15 amino acids. The chain's CDR3 is CASSGESSADAEAFF. CDR3 DNA: TGTGCCAGCAGTGGGGAATCCTCAGCGGACGCTGAAGCTTTCTTT.

The rearrangement uses TRBV7-9 and TRBJ2-4, with 11 bases matching TRBD1. The V gene's germline CDR1 is SEHNR and CDR2 FQNEAQ (reference sequence). This CDR3 is built from 17 residues. Trimming took 4 bases from V and 1 from J; bases not matched to a gene: 6. CDR3 coding DNA: TGTGCCAGCAGCTCAGGGGACAGGGGGGTCGCCAAAAACATTCAGTACTTC. Amino acid sequence: CASSSGDRGVAKNIQYF.

This clone was picked up a small number of times. Other DNA sequences of this sample code for an identical CDR3. The chain carries TRBV6-1 and TRBJ1-1, with D perhaps matching TRBD1 (5 bases). Germline CDR1 is MNHNS and CDR2 is SASEGT. The CDR3 loop spans 13 amino acids. The ends were cut back, 3 bases at V and 8 bases at J, with 13 bases in the middle. As DNA, the CDR3 is TGTGCCAGCAGTGAGCTAAGGACAACAGAAGCTTTCTTT. This encodes CASSELRTTEAFF.

The chain couples TRBV6-1 to TRBJ2-1, with TRBD1 matching over 10 bases. With V trimmed by 7 bases and J by 2 bases, 14 bases remained unmatched. Germline assignment: CDR1 MNHNS and CDR2 SASEGT. This CDR3 contains 18 residues. DNA of the CDR3: TGTGCCAGCAATGATATTCGTTCCGGGACAGGGGCCTACAATGAGCAGTTCTTC. It is translated as CASNDIRSGTGAYNEQFF.

As concerns this clone: One end of the junction does not line up with germline, which may come from a read error. The CDR3 protein is CASSVGSGGLFF. CDR3 sequence (DNA): TGTGCCAGCAGCGTAGGGAGCGGGGGGCTGTTTTTT. V and J are TRBV9 and TRBJ2-2, with 8 bases fitting TRBD2. This CDR3 has 12 residues. Germline V gives CDR1 SGDLS, CDR2 YYNGEE.

The V gene is TRBV5-4, the J gene TRBJ2-7; possible D gene TRBD2, 5 bases. Between the trimmed V and J ends, which lost 1 base and 4 bases, there was a span of 15 bases. The CDR3 covers 15 residues. Germline CDR1 reads SGHNT; CDR2 reads YYREEE (reference sequence). Written as DNA, the CDR3 is TGTGCCAGCAGCTTGAGAAGAAGCGGAAGTTACGAGCAGTACTTC. This codes for CASSLRRSGSYEQYF.

CDR3 region: CASSPDRGLSNEQFF. DNA for the CDR3: TGCGCCAGCAGCCCAGACAGGGGGCTTAGTAATGAGCAGTTCTTC. V usage is TRBV5-1 and J usage is TRBJ2-1; TRBD1 aligns across 10 bases. Germline loops: CDR1 SGHRS, CDR2 YFSETQ. This CDR3 is built from 15 residues. The junction had 8 bases not matched to a gene; V was cut back by 4 bases and J by 7 bases. Combining the CDR3 with reference TRBV5-1 and TRBJ2-1 gives the whole variable domain KAGVTQTPRYLIKTRGQQVTLSCSPISGHRSVSWYQQTPGQGLQFLFEYFSETQRNKGNFPGRFSGRQFSNSRSEMNVSTLELGDSALYLCASSPDRGLSNEQFFGPGTRLTVL.

This sequence joins TRBV6-6 and TRBJ1-1, with D perhaps TRBD1 (6 bases). Germline CDR1 reads MNHNY; CDR2 reads SVGAGI (reference sequence). Trimming pared 5 bases from V and 0 bases from J, leaving 10 bases between. The CDR3 consists of 14 residues. In nucleotides, the CDR3 is TGTGCCAGCAGTAAGGGACAAATGAACACTGAAGCTTTCTTT. This translates into CASSKGQMNTEAFF.

The chain has TRBV5-1 and TRBJ2-2, with 8 positions matching TRBD1. Germline V gives CDR1 SGHRS, CDR2 YFSETQ. V trimming: 0 bases; J trimming: 2 bases; junction bases outside the gene matches: 6. This CDR3 spans 17 amino acids. The DNA of the CDR3 is TGCGCCAGCAGCTTGGGACCGACAGGGGTAAACACCGGGGAGCTGTTTTTT. This sequence encodes CASSLGPTGVNTGELFF. Using reference TRBV5-1 and TRBJ2-2 for the parts outside the CDR3, the full variable domain is KAGVTQTPRYLIKTRGQQVTLSCSPISGHRSVSWYQQTPGQGLQFLFEYFSETQRNKGNFPGRFSGRQFSNSRSEMNVSTLELGDSALYLCASSLGPTGVNTGELFFGEGSRLTVL.

The rearrangement links TRBV5-5 to TRBJ1-5, with 7 bases matching TRBD1. Germline trimming cut 4 bases from V and 3 bases from J; bases unmatched to any gene: 4. This CDR3 is 14 amino acids long. CDR1 is SGHKS and CDR2 is YYEKEE in the germline V gene (reference sequence). CDR3 DNA sequence: TGTGCCAGCAGCGCGGGACAGCTCAATCAGCCCCAGCATTTT. It yields the protein CASSAGQLNQPQHF.

This sequence joins TRBV21-1 and TRBJ2-7; the DNA was not compared with TRBD2, the D call given in the table. TRBV21-1 constitutes a pseudogene. The CDR3 has 14 residues. As DNA, the CDR3 is TGTGCCAGCAGCTTCCGCCGGTTGTCCTACGAGCAGTACTTC. This encodes CASSFRRLSYEQYF.

The genes are TRBV4-1 and TRBJ2-2, with 12 bases that match TRBD2. V shed 3 bases, J shed 5 bases, and the junction held 7 bases outside the gene matches. The CDR3 has 17 amino acids. CDR1 is MGHRA and CDR2 is YSYEKL in the germline V gene. Here the CDR3 DNA reads TGCGCCAGCAGCCAGGGTGGACTAGCGGGATTTACCGGGGAGCTGTTTTTT. The encoded protein is CASSQGGLAGFTGELFF.

CDR3 in DNA: TGTGCCAGCAGGAAGGGACAGGGGCCTGAAAAACTGTTTTTT. This gives the protein CASRKGQGPEKLFF. V is TRBV2 and J is TRBJ1-4; TRBD1 matches at 10 bases. Germline V CDR1 and CDR2: SNHLY, FYNNEI. J gave up 7 bases and V 6 bases, and 5 bases lay outside the gene matches. The CDR3 is 14 residues long.